One and the same sample provided the 3 T cell receptor beta chains below, sequenced in a study of CXCR3-negative and CXCR3-positive naive CD8 T cells. Regarding the study as a whole: Higher TRB CDR3 hydrophobicity marked CXCR3-positive naive cells relative to CXCR3-negative naive cells.

The method, 5' RACE with UMI labels, was used to prepare the TRB cDNA libraries. TCRdb reworked the 5' RACE reads into one entry per CDR3 protein, no DNA. The repertoire shows 110,000 or so distinct CDR3 sequences; the top ten hold just over 0.35%. Antigens of these TCRs are unknown. Sequencing input: naive CXCR3+ CD8+ T cells from blood. Noted subset: CD45RO-CCR7+CD27+CD95- naive CD8+ T cells expressing CXCR3 (TNR3+). The receptors derive from a human donor in good health. Some clones in this sample may be carry-over from other donors' samples.

The J gene is TRBJ2-3, the V gene TRBV7-9; absent DNA, TCRdb's TRBD1 call cannot be checked. Germline CDR1 is SEHNR and CDR2 is FQNEAQ (reference sequence). CDR3 size: 12 residues. This CDR3 reads CASSPGPNTQYF.

V is TRBV5-1 and J is TRBJ2-4; the TRBD2 assignment by TCRdb is unverifiable without DNA. The CDR3 runs to 20 residues. From germline, CDR1 is SGHRS and CDR2 YFSETQ. CDR3 amino acids: CASSLVLAGEERSSKNIQYF.

The chain links TRBV5-1 to TRBJ1-2; the TCRdb D gene call, TRBD1, has no DNA to confirm it. CDR3 length: 13 amino acids. CDR1 SGHRS and CDR2 YFSETQ come from the germline V gene. The CDR3 loop reads CASSFRDSYGYTF. The entire variable domain, with the rest obtained from reference TRBV5-1 and TRBJ1-2, is as follows: KAGVTQTPRYLIKTRGQQVTLSCSPISGHRSVSWYQQTPGQGLQFLFEYFSETQRNKGNFPGRFSGRQFSNSRSEMNVSTLELGDSALYLCASSFRDSYGYTFGSGTRLTVV.